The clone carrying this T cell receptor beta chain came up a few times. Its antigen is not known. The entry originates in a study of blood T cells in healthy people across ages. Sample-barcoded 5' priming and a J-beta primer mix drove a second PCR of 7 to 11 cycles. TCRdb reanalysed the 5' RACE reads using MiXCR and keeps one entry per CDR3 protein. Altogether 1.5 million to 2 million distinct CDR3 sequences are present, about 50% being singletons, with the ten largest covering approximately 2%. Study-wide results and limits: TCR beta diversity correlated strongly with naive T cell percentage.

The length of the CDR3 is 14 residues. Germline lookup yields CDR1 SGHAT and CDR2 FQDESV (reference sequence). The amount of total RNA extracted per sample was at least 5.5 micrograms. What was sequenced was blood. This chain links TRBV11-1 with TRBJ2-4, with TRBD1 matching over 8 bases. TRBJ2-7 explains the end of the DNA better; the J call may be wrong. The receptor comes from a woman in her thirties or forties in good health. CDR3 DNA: TGTGCCAGCACCTCAGGGGGCCTGCTCTACGAGCAGTACTTC. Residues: CASTSGGLLYEQYF.